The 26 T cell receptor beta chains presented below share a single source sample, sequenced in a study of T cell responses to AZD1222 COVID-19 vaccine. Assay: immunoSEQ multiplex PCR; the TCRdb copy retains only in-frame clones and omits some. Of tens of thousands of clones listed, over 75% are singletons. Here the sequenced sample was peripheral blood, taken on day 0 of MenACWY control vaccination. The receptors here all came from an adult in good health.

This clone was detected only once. CDR3 amino acids: CATTPSGNTGELFF. The CDR3 DNA reads as TGTGCCACCACTCCTAGCGGAAACACCGGGGAGCTGTTTTTT. V usage is TRBV15 and J usage is TRBJ2-2; 7 positions match TRBD2. Trimming removed 7 bases from V and 2 bases from J; junction bases left unmatched: 4. The CDR3 runs 14 residues. Germline assignment: CDR1 LNHNV and CDR2 YYDKDF (reference sequence).

The CDR3 DNA follows: TGTGCCAGCAGCCCTCGGGCTATAGAGGGCTATGGCTACACCTTC. Protein sequence: CASSPRAIEGYGYTF. The V call is TRBV7-2, the J call TRBJ1-2; D not resolved. V was trimmed by 5 bases and J by 4 bases, leaving 17 bases between them. Germline values: CDR1 SGHTA, CDR2 FQGNSA. The CDR3 sequence is 15 residues long.

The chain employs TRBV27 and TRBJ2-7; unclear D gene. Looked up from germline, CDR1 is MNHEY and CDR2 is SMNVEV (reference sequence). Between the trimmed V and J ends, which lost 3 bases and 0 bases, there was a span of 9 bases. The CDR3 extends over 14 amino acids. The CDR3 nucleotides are TGTGCCAGCAGTTTTACAACTCGCTCCTACGAGCAGTACTTC. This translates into CASSFTTRSYEQYF.

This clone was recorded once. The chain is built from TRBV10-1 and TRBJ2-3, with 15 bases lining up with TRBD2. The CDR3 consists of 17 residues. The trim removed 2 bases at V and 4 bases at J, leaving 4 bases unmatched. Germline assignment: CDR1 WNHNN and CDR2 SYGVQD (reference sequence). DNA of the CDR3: TGCGCCAGCAGTGAGGGGGGACTAGCGGGAGGCGCAGATACGCAGTATTTT. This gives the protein CASSEGGLAGGADTQYF.

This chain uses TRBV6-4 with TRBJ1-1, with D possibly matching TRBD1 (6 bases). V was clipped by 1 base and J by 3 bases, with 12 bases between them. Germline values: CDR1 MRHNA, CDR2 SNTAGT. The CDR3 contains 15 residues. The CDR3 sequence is CASSDYDQGYTEAFF. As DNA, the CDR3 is TGTGCCAGCAGTGACTACGACCAGGGGTACACTGAAGCTTTCTTT.

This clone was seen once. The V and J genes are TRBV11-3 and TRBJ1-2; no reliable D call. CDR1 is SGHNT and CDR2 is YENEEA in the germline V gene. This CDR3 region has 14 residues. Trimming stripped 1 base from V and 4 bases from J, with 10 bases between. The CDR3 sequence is CASSLVWGFYGYTF. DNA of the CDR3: TGTGCCAGCAGCTTAGTTTGGGGTTTCTATGGCTACACCTTC.

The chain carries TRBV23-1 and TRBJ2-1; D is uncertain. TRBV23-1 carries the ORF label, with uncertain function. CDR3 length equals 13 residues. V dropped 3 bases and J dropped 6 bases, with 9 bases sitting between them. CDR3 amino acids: CASSQKRSNEQFF. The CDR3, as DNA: TGCGCCAGCAGTCAGAAAAGATCCAATGAGCAGTTCTTC.

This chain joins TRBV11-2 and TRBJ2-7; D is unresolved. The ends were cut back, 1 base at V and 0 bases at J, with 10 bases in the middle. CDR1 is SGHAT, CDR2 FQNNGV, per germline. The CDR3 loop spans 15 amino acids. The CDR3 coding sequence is TGTGCCAGCAGCTTAGGGATCGCAGGCTCCTACGAGCAGTACTTC. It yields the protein CASSLGIAGSYEQYF.

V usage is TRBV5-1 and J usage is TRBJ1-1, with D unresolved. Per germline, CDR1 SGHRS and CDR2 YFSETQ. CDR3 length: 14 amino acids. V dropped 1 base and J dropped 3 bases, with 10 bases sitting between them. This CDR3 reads CASSLFGGDTEAFF. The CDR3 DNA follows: TGCGCCAGCAGCTTGTTTGGTGGGGACACTGAAGCTTTCTTT.

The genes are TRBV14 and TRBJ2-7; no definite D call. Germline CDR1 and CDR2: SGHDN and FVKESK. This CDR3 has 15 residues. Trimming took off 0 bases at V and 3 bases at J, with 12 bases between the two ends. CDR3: CASSQEAVLHYEQYF. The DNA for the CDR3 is TGTGCCAGCAGCCAAGAGGCGGTCCTCCACTACGAGCAGTACTTC.

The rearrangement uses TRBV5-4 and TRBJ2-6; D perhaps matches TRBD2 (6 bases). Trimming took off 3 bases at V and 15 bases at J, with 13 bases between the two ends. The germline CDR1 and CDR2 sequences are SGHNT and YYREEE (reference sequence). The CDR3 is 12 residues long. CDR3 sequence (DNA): TGTGCCAGCAGCTGGGGGGACTTGGACCTGACTTTC. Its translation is CASSWGDLDLTF.

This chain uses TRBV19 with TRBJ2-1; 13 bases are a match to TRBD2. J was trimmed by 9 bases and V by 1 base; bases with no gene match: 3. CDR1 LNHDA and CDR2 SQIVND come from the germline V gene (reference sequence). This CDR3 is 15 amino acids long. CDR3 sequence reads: CASSIGLAGGGEQFF. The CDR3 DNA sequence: TGTGCCAGTAGTATAGGACTAGCGGGAGGTGGTGAGCAGTTCTTC.

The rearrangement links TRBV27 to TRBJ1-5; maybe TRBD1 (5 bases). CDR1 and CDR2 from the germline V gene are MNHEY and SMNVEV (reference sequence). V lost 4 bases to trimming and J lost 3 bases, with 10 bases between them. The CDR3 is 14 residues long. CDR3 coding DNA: TGTGCCAGCAGTTCCAGACAGTCCAATCAGCCCCAGCATTTT. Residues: CASSSRQSNQPQHF.

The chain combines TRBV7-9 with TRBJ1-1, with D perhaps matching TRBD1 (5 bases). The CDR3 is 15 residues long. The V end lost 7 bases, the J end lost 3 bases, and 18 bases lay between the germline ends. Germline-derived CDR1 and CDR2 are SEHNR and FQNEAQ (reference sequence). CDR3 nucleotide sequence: TGTGCCAGCACCCTAGGGTGGGACGCGGACACTGAAGCTTTCTTT. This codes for CASTLGWDADTEAFF.

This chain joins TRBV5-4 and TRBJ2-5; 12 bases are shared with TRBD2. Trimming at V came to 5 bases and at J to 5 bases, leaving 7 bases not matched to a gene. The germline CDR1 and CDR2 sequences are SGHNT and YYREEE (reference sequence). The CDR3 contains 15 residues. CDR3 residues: CASSPSGRAGETQYF. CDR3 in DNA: TGTGCCAGCAGTCCTAGCGGGAGGGCCGGGGAGACCCAGTACTTC.

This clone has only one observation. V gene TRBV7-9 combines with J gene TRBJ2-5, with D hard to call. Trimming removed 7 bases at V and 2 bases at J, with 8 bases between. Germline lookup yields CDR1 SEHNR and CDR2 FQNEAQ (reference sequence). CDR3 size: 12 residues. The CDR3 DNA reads TGTGCCAGCAAAAGGCATCAAGAGACCCAGTACTTC. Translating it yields CASKRHQETQYF.

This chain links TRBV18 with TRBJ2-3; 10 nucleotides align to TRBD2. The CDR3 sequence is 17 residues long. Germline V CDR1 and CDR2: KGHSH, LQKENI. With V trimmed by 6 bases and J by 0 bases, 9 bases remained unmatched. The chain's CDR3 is CASSRPWTSGSTDTQYF. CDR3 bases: TGTGCCAGCTCGCGTCCCTGGACTAGCGGTAGCACAGATACGCAGTATTTT.

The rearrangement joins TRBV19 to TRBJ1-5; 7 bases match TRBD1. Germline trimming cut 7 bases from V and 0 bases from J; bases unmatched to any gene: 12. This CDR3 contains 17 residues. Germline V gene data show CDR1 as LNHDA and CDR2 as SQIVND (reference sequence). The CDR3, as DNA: TGTGCCAGTAAGGGCCTAGGACAGGTCAATAGCAATCAGCCCCAGCATTTT. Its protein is CASKGLGQVNSNQPQHF.

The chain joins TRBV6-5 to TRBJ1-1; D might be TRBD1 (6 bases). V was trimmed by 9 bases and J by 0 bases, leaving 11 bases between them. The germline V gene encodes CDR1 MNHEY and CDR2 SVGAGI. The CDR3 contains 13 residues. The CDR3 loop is CASGQTLNTEAFF. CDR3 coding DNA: TGTGCCAGTGGACAGACCCTGAACACTGAAGCTTTCTTT.

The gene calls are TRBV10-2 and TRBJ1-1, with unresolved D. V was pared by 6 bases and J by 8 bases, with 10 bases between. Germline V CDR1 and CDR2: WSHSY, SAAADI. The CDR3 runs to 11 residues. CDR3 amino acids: CASRMDGEAFF. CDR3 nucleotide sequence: TGCGCCAGCAGAATGGACGGAGAAGCTTTCTTT.

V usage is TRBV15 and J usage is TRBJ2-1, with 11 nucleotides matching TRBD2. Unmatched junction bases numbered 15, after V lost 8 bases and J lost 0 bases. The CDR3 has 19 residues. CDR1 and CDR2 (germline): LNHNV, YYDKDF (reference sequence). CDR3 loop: CATHLTSGTRWSSYNEQFF. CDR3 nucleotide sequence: TGTGCCACCCACCTGACTAGCGGGACACGATGGAGCTCCTACAATGAGCAGTTCTTC.

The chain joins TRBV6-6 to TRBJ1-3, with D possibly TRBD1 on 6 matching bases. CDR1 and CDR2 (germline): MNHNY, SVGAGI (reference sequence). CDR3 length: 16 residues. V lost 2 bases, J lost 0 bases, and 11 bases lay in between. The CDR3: CASSYIQGSSGNTIYF. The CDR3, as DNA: TGTGCCAGCAGTTACATCCAGGGGTCCTCTGGAAACACCATATATTTT.

The CDR3 reads CASSFSDGAYEQYF. For the CDR3, the DNA is TGTGCCAGCAGTTTCTCCGACGGAGCCTACGAGCAGTACTTC. The chain recombines TRBV27 with TRBJ2-7; the D is unclear. Trimming pared 3 bases from V and 2 bases from J, leaving 11 bases between. Germline V gene sequence: CDR1 MNHEY, CDR2 SMNVEV (reference sequence). CDR3 length: 14 residues.

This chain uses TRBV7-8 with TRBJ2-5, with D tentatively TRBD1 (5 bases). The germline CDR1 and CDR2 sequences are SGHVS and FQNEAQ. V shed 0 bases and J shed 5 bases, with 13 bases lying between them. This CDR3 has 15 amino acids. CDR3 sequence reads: CASSLALWAGETQYF. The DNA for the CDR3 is TGTGCCAGCAGCTTAGCGTTATGGGCAGGGGAGACCCAGTACTTC.

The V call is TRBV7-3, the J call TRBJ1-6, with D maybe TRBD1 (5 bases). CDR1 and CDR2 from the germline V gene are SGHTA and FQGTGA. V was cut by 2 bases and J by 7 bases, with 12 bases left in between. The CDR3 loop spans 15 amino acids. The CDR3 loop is CASSLEGNMNSPLHF. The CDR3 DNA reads TGTGCCAGCAGCTTAGAGGGGAATATGAATTCACCCCTCCACTTT.

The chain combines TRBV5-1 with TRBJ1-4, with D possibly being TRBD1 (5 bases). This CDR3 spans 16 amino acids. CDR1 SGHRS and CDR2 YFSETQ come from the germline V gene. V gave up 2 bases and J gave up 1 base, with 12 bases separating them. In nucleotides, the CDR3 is TGCGCCAGCAGCTTCCAGGGATTGGGAACTAATGAAAAACTGTTTTTT. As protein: CASSFQGLGTNEKLFF. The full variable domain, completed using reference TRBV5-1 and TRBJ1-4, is KAGVTQTPRYLIKTRGQQVTLSCSPISGHRSVSWYQQTPGQGLQFLFEYFSETQRNKGNFPGRFSGRQFSNSRSEMNVSTLELGDSALYLCASSFQGLGTNEKLFFGSGTQLSVL.